This T cell receptor beta chain emerged from a study of post-analysis software for immune sequencing data. About the research overall: The patients showed relapsing-remitting, secondary progressive and progressive-relapsing multiple sclerosis courses. Study observations and caveats: About five TRBV segments (TRBV5-6, TRBV5-1 and TRBV20-1 among them) occurred more frequently in patients than in controls.

Looked up from germline, CDR1 is LNHNV and CDR2 is YYDKDF (reference sequence). Trimming shortened V by 9 bases and J by 1 base, and 15 bases separated the two germline ends. CDR3 length: 14 residues. With regard to this clonotype: Its antigen is undetermined.

The authors incorporated unique molecular identifiers into the TCR beta cDNA libraries. TCRdb reprocessed the PCR reads via MiXCR and lists one record per CDR3 protein. The sample has about 540,000 distinct CDR3 sequences; less than 40% are singletons. V is TRBV15 and J is TRBJ1-1; TRBD1 is a possible D gene (5 bases). The source material was blood. This receptor was taken from a girl younger than 18 with multiple sclerosis. In DNA form, the CDR3 reads TGTGCCACTGAGGTGGGGGGTGAGAACACTGAAGCTTTCTTT. Protein product: CATEVGGENTEAFF.